This TCR beta chain was sequenced for a study of cytomegalovirus exposure and HLA in healthy donors. In the study overall: Earlier results showed roughly 120 million unique TCR beta sequences derived from approximately 180 million T cells.

Study-level points and caveats: A later analysis linked a missense variant in DCLRE1C to the trimming of TCR beta V and J genes.

This clone turned up a few times. What it binds is unknown. Researchers ran the PCR with 60 Vbeta and 13 Jbeta primers. Clones were read by immunoSEQ multiplex PCR, and TCRdb kept only the in-frame ones, dropping some. The sample holds some 120,000 clones; 82% are singletons and the top ten take around 11%. Every donor was a healthy person donating bone marrow. Likely unrecorded immune exposures existed in these nominally healthy donors. This clonotype originated in a male donor in good health and CMV-seropositive. Sequenced material: PBMCs.

CDR3 sequence: CASRSQGSDTQYF. CDR3 bases: TGTGCCAGCAGGTCACAGGGTTCTGATACGCAGTATTTT. The genes are TRBV5-4 and TRBJ2-3; D is perhaps TRBD1 (6 bases). The germline CDR1 and CDR2 sequences are SGHNT and YYREEE (reference sequence). The V and J ends lost 5 bases and 6 bases respectively, with 13 bases between them. The CDR3 covers 13 residues.